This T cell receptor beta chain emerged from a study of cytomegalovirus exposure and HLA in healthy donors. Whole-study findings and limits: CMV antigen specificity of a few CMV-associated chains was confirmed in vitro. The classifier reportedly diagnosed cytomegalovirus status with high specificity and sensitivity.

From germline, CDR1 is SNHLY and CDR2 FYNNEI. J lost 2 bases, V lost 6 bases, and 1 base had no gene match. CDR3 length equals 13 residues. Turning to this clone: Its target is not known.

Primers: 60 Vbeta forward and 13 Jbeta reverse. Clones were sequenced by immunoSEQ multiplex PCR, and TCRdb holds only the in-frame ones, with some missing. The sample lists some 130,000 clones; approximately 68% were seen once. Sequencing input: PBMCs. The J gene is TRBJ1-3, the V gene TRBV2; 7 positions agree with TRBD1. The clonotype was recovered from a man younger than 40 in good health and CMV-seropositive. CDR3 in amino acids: CASSRGTGNTIYF. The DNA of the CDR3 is TGTGCCAGCAGCAGGGGGACTGGAAACACCATATATTTT.